The sequence of this T cell receptor (beta chain) was determined in a study of blood T cells in healthy people across ages. Trimming took 7 bases from V and 3 from J, leaving 11 bases between them. CDR1 and CDR2 from the germline V gene are DFQATT and SNEGSKA (reference sequence). This CDR3 has 12 amino acids. The authors ran a second PCR of about 7 to 12 cycles using a sample-barcoded 5' primer and a J-beta primer mix. TCRdb ran MiXCR on the 5' RACE reads and lists one entry per CDR3 protein. Among about 800,000 distinct CDR3 sequences listed, 20% to 30% were seen once. The sample was also linked to a second study, of T cells of mothers and their children. From that second work: For related and unrelated pairs alike, thymic selection shapes TCR recombination output similarly. Versus unrelated pairs, overlap was slightly higher in related mother-child pairs, without reaching significance.

This rearrangement joins TRBV20-1 to TRBJ2-3; D is possibly TRBD1 or TRBD2 (5 bases each). Sequencing used blood. This TCR came from a boy aged 5 to 17 in good health. The CDR3 loop reads CSVRGGTDTQYF. Written as DNA, the CDR3 is TGCAGTGTGAGGGGTGGGACAGATACGCAGTATTTT.